Listed below are T cell receptor beta chains from one sample, sequenced in a study of cytomegalovirus exposure and HLA in healthy donors. Here immunoSEQ multiplex PCR was the method, and the copy in TCRdb shows in-frame clones only, minus some. This table has under 200,000 clones, about 70% appearing once. The sample consisted of PBMCs. The receptor source for this set is a woman between 25 and 40 years old in good health and CMV-seronegative. CDR3s include the opening cysteine and the closing phenylalanine or tryptophan. The D gene is left open where the match is weak. Rows give clone size only sometimes, using once, few, many, or a class for an expanded clone.

TRBD1 | . | TRBJ1-1 | TRBV5-4 | TGTGCCAGCAGTTTTGGACAGGGGGCAATCGGCGCTGAAGCTTTCTTT | CASSFGQGAIGAEAFF
. | once | TRBJ1-3 | TRBV5-1 | TGCGCCACCAAGGACAGCACTGGAAACACCATATATTTT | CATKDSTGNTIYF
TRBD1 | . | TRBJ1-2 | TRBV30 | TGTGCCGTCGGGACAGGGGGGGATGGCTACACCTTC | CAVGTGGDGYTF
TRBD2 | . | TRBJ2-5 | TRBV5-1 | TGCGCCAGCAGCTTGACTAGCGGGAGGGTCCCGTACCAAGAGACCCAGTACTTC | CASSLTSGRVPYQETQYF
. | . | TRBJ2-1 | TRBV5-5 | TGTGCCAGCAGCTTGCCGCCAGGGGTGCCCTACAATGAGCAGTTCTTC | CASSLPPGVPYNEQFF
TRBD2 | . | TRBJ2-1 | TRBV15 | TGTGCCACCAGCAGAGGCCGACTAGCGGTGTACAATGAGCAGTTCTTC | CATSRGRLAVYNEQFF
TRBD2 | . | TRBJ2-7 | TRBV5-4 | TGTGCCAGCAGCCCGGGACTAGCGGGAAATGTTGGCTCCTACGAGCAGTACTTC | CASSPGLAGNVGSYEQYF
TRBD1 | few | TRBJ1-4 | TRBV19 | TGTGCCAGTAGACGGACAGGGTCCGGATATAATGAAAAACTGTTTTTT | CASRRTGSGYNEKLFF
TRBD2 | . | TRBJ2-2 | TRBV6-6 | TGTGCCAGCAGTTTAGCGGGGGGGGGTATCGGGGAGCTGTTTTTT | CASSLAGGGIGELFF
TRBD2 | . | TRBJ2-2 | TRBV7-2 | TGTGCCAGCAGCCGACTAGCGTGGAACACCGGGGAGCTGTTTTTT | CASSRLAWNTGELFF
TRBD1 | . | TRBJ1-1 | TRBV4-1 | TGCGCCAGCAGCCAGCCCCCGGGACAGGTTAACACTGAAGCTTTCTTT | CASSQPPGQVNTEAFF
. | . | TRBJ2-3 | TRBV5-6 | TGTGCCAGCAGCGAGTGGTCCAGGGCGGTCACAGATACGCAGTATTTT | CASSEWSRAVTDTQYF